These 6 T cell receptor beta chains originate from one sample sequenced in a study of metastatic and nonmetastatic thyroid tumors. Each patient went into thyroid surgery without having received any treatment. TCRdb called clones again from the PCR reads with MiXCR. Here the sample spans under 20,000 clones, roughly 17% being singletons. What was sequenced was blood. These receptors came from a male donor with papillary thyroid cancer or a benign thyroid nodule (not recorded which). Some clones in this sample may be carry-over from other donors' samples.

This clone was detected ten times or more. The CDR3 DNA reads as TGTGCCAGCAGTGAAGGACAGGGTTGGGATGGCTACACCTTC. Translating gives CASSEGQGWDGYTF. This chain joins TRBV2 and TRBJ1-2; 7 nucleotides agree with TRBD1. Germline-derived CDR1 and CDR2 are SNHLY and FYNNEI. V shed 1 base, J shed 6 bases, and the junction held 5 bases outside the gene matches. The CDR3 is 14 amino acids.

This clone was counted many times. At one end, the junction sequence differs from germline, possibly due to a read error. The V and J genes are TRBV20-1 and TRBJ2-5, with D unresolved. CDR1 is DFQATT and CDR2 is SNEGSKA in the germline V gene (reference sequence). The CDR3 covers 8 residues. The CDR3 DNA is TGCAGTGCTAAGAACTGGGACTTC. Translating gives CSAKNWDF.

This clone was seen many times. V is TRBV27 and J is TRBJ1-5; D unclear. From germline, CDR1 is MNHEY and CDR2 SMNVEV (reference sequence). The V end was cut by 3 bases, the J end by 6 bases, with 9 bases between. The CDR3 contains 13 residues. The CDR3 is CASSLSRAQPQHF. Written as DNA, the CDR3 is TGTGCCAGCAGTTTGTCTAGGGCTCAGCCCCAGCATTTT.

The sample holds many counts of this clone. CDR3 amino acids: CASSLLLNTGELFF. The CDR3 bases are TGTGCCAGCAGCTTATTGTTGAACACCGGGGAGCTGTTTTTT. The genes are TRBV7-3 and TRBJ2-2; D unresolved. Per the germline V gene, CDR1 is SGHTA and CDR2 is FQGTGA. Trimming removed 2 bases from V and 1 base from J, with 5 bases in between. This CDR3 contains 14 residues.

This clone appeared many times. The rearrangement links TRBV4-2 to TRBJ1-3; D unclear. The CDR3 covers 17 residues. V was clipped by 4 bases and J by 0 bases, with 16 bases between them. From germline, CDR1 is LGHNA and CDR2 YNFKEQ. Here the CDR3 DNA reads TGTGCCAGCAGCCCATCGCCTGGGTTCCGCTCTGGAAACACCATATATTTT. It is translated as CASSPSPGFRSGNTIYF.

This clone was observed many times. This rearrangement joins TRBV7-6 to TRBJ2-1, with a weak D call TRBD1 (6 bases). The length of the CDR3 is 14 residues. V shed 0 bases and J shed 8 bases, with 11 bases lying between them. Germline V lookup: CDR1 SGHVS, CDR2 FNYEAQ. In DNA form, the CDR3 reads TGTGCCAGCAGCTTAGCTTTGGGGGCCTATGAGCAGTTCTTC. This encodes CASSLALGAYEQFF. The variable domain in full, with the rest retrieved from reference TRBV7-6 and TRBJ2-1, is GAGVSQSPRYKVTKRGQDVALRCDPISGHVSLYWYRQALGQGPEFLTYFNYEAQQDKSGLPNDRFSAERPEGSISTLTIQRTEQRDSAMYRCASSLALGAYEQFFGPGTRLTVL.